The 28 T cell receptor beta chains below were found in one sample sequenced in a study of beta chain features in type 1 diabetes. Expressed TCRB transcripts were sequenced after all isolated RNA was converted to cDNA. Sequencing was performed with immunoSEQ multiplex PCR; in TCRdb, only in-frame clones are kept and a portion is missing. The sample lists about 150,000 clones; 11% were seen once. The sequenced sample consisted of central memory CD4+ T cells from blood. These receptors were obtained from a man aged 18-30 years in good health.

This clone turned up a few times. The chain employs TRBV7-2 and TRBJ1-5, with D unresolved. The CDR3 has 12 amino acids. V lost 9 bases and J lost 5, with 11 bases in between. Germline V gene data show CDR1 as SGHTA and CDR2 as FQGNSA. The CDR3 region is CASGGPDQPQHF. In DNA, the CDR3 is TGTGCCAGTGGAGGACCTGATCAGCCCCAGCATTTT.

This clone was seen at least ten times. The genes are TRBV5-1 and TRBJ2-7; TRBD2 agrees at 7 bases. Germline values: CDR1 SGHRS, CDR2 YFSETQ. V gave up 4 bases and J gave up 2 bases; unmatched junction bases: 6. The CDR3 is made up of 14 amino acids. In DNA form, the CDR3 reads TGCGCCAGCAGCCAGGGCGGGGGAGCCTACGAGCAGTACTTC. It translates to CASSQGGGAYEQYF.

This clone was picked up a small number of times. V is TRBV14 and J is TRBJ2-5, with no clear D. The CDR3 has 13 amino acids. CDR1 SGHDN and CDR2 FVKESK come from the germline V gene. V was shortened by 3 bases and J by 2 bases, with 7 bases between the two germline ends. The CDR3 reads CASSHFNQETQYF. The CDR3 coding sequence is TGTGCCAGCAGCCATTTCAATCAAGAGACCCAGTACTTC.

V usage is TRBV14 and J usage is TRBJ1-2; D uncertain. The CDR3 sequence is 12 residues long. Germline CDR1 reads SGHDN; CDR2 reads FVKESK. V gave up 4 bases and J gave up 4 bases, with 7 bases separating them. The CDR3 region has the DNA TGTGCCAGCAGCCTAAACCCCTATGGCTACACCTTC. As protein: CASSLNPYGYTF.

This clone was detected a few times. The chain is built from TRBV5-1 and TRBJ2-7, with D perhaps matching TRBD1 (5 bases). The V gene's germline CDR1 is SGHRS and CDR2 YFSETQ. The V gene lost 4 bases and the J gene lost 6 bases, with 14 bases spanning the gap. The CDR3 length is 13 residues. CDR3 sequence (DNA): TGCGCCAGCAGCGCCAGGGTGGGCCCCGAGCAGTACTTC. It is translated as CASSARVGPEQYF.

This clone was found a few times. This chain connects TRBV30 to TRBJ2-2; possibly TRBD2 for D (6 bases). Germline CDR1 and CDR2: GTSNPN and SVGIG (reference sequence). V lost 1 base and J lost 4, with 10 bases in between. The CDR3 runs to 14 residues. CDR3 region: CAWSARGSTGELFF. The CDR3 DNA reads as TGTGCCTGGAGTGCGCGGGGCAGCACCGGGGAGCTGTTTTTT.

V gene TRBV18 combines with J gene TRBJ2-3; D gene unclear. From germline, CDR1 is KGHSH and CDR2 LQKENI. V was clipped by 3 bases and J by 0 bases, with 4 bases between them. The CDR3 contains 13 residues. The CDR3 DNA follows: TGTGCCAGCTCACCGGCTAGCACAGATACGCAGTATTTT. It codes for CASSPASTDTQYF.

This chain connects TRBV11-2 to TRBJ2-7, with D unclear. The CDR3 extends over 14 amino acids. Trimming shortened V by 4 bases and J by 5 bases, and 15 bases separated the two germline ends. Germline V gene sequence: CDR1 SGHAT, CDR2 FQNNGV. The CDR3 region has the DNA TGTGCCAGCAGCTCCACGAAGGGCAGGCACGAGCAGTACTTC. Protein sequence: CASSSTKGRHEQYF.

The J gene is TRBJ1-1, the V gene TRBV6-4; no clear D gene. V gave up 5 bases and J gave up 2 bases, with 9 bases separating them. The CDR3 covers 13 residues. Germline CDR1 is MRHNA and CDR2 is SNTAGT. DNA for the CDR3: TGTGCCAGCAGTCGTTTAGGAAACACTGAAGCTTTCTTT. Translating gives CASSRLGNTEAFF.

A few counts support this clone. This sequence joins TRBV5-1 and TRBJ2-4; D possibly matches TRBD1 or TRBD2 (6 bases each). The CDR3 has 15 amino acids. Trimming pared 4 bases from V and 6 bases from J, leaving 17 bases between. CDR1 SGHRS and CDR2 YFSETQ come from the germline V gene. Here the CDR3 reads CASSLFLGGGNIQYF. CDR3 DNA sequence: TGCGCCAGCAGCCTCTTCTTGGGGGGCGGAAACATTCAGTACTTC.

This chain joins TRBV9 and TRBJ1-1; D is perhaps TRBD1 (5 bases). Trimming stripped 6 bases from V and 3 bases from J, with 15 bases between. Germline V lookup: CDR1 SGDLS, CDR2 YYNGEE. The CDR3 consists of 14 residues. CDR3 protein: CASNLGHPDTEAFF. The CDR3 DNA is TGTGCCAGCAACCTCGGACACCCTGACACTGAAGCTTTCTTT.

In its sample, this clone was seen a few times. The chain combines TRBV29-1 with TRBJ2-3; D uncertain. Per germline, CDR1 SQVTM and CDR2 ANQGSEA. The CDR3 runs to 13 residues. The V gene lost 4 bases and the J gene lost 8 bases, with 16 bases spanning the gap. In nucleotides, the CDR3 is TGCAGCGTTGCTGGCTCCGAGTTTGGTACGCAGTATTTT. This translates into CSVAGSEFGTQYF.

This chain uses TRBV4-2 with TRBJ2-3, with 9 bases aligning to TRBD2. V was clipped by 4 bases and J by 2 bases; unmatched bases: 4. The CDR3 spans 15 residues. From germline, CDR1 is LGHNA and CDR2 YNFKEQ. The CDR3 loop reads CASSLSGGNTDTQYF. The CDR3 region has the DNA TGTGCCAGCAGCCTAAGCGGGGGGAACACAGATACGCAGTATTTT.

This clone was recorded a few times. The V call is TRBV29-1, the J call TRBJ1-1, with a tentative D call TRBD1 (6 bases). The CDR3 sequence is 13 residues long. V lost 4 bases and J 1 base, leaving 10 bases between the germline ends. Germline V gives CDR1 SQVTM, CDR2 ANQGSEA. The CDR3 is CSVARTANTEAFF. CDR3 DNA sequence: TGCAGCGTTGCCCGGACAGCGAACACTGAAGCTTTCTTT.

This clone was seen more than once but under ten times. V is TRBV5-1 and J is TRBJ2-7; 13 bases map to TRBD2. V lost 6 bases and J lost 4; bases outside the gene matches: 4. The CDR3 consists of 14 residues. Germline values: CDR1 SGHRS, CDR2 YFSETQ. The CDR3 sequence: CASKTSGGKYEQYF. Written as DNA, the CDR3 is TGCGCCAGCAAGACTAGCGGGGGGAAGTACGAGCAGTACTTC.

This clone was seen a few times. The identical CDR3 is also encoded by other nucleotide sequences in the sample. The chain recombines TRBV7-9 with TRBJ2-3, with 7 positions matching TRBD1. The CDR3 totals 14 residues. The germline gives CDR1 SEHNR, CDR2 FQNEAQ (reference sequence). Trimming at V came to 5 bases and at J to 1 base, leaving 3 bases not matched to a gene. CDR3 residues: CASSPGQGTDTQYF. In DNA, the CDR3 is TGTGCCAGCAGCCCAGGACAGGGCACAGATACGCAGTATTTT.

The J gene is TRBJ2-1, the V gene TRBV9, with 9 bases lining up with TRBD1. Trimming removed 2 bases from V and 7 bases from J; junction bases left unmatched: 4. Germline CDR1 SGDLS, CDR2 YYNGEE. This CDR3 is 14 amino acids long. DNA of the CDR3: TGTGCCAGCAGCGTCCTACAGGGGGCGAATGAGCAGTTCTTC. This codes for CASSVLQGANEQFF.

In its sample, this clone was seen a few times. The chain uses TRBV28 and TRBJ2-7; D possibly corresponds to TRBD1 (6 bases). Per germline, CDR1 MDHEN and CDR2 SYDVKM. Trimming shortened V by 8 bases and J by 12 bases, and 20 bases separated the two germline ends. The CDR3 runs to 12 residues. In DNA form, the CDR3 reads TGTGCCAGCGGACCATTAACAGGGCGCAGGTACTTC. Translated, it gives CASGPLTGRRYF.

This clone was seen only a few times. The chain links TRBV15 to TRBJ2-3; 10 bases map to TRBD2. Germline V lookup: CDR1 LNHNV, CDR2 YYDKDF (reference sequence). Trimming cost V 0 bases and J 5 bases; bases outside gene matches: 5. This CDR3 is 16 amino acids long. In nucleotides, the CDR3 is TGTGCCACCAGCAGAGATGGAGCGGGAGGGGGAGATACGCAGTATTTT. As protein: CATSRDGAGGGDTQYF. The whole variable domain, remainder taken from reference TRBV15 and TRBJ2-3, is DAMVIQNPRYQVTQFGKPVTLSCSQTLNHNVMYWYQQKSSQAPKLLFHYYDKDFNNEADTPDNFQSRRPNTSFCFLDIRSPGLGDTAMYLCATSRDGAGGGDTQYFGPGTRLTVL.

This clone was detected many times. The gene calls are TRBV7-3 and TRBJ2-1, with unresolved D. Germline values: CDR1 SGHTA, CDR2 FQGTGA. Trimming stripped 5 bases from V and 7 bases from J, with 21 bases between. The CDR3 covers 16 residues. Here the CDR3 DNA reads TGTGCCAGCAGCCCAGGTTACTTTCCCCCTCAAAATGAGCAGTTCTTC. Protein sequence: CASSPGYFPPQNEQFF. Variable domain in full (rest from reference TRBV7-3 and TRBJ2-1): GAGVSQTPSNKVTEKGKYVELRCDPISGHTALYWYRQSLGQGPEFLIYFQGTGAADDSGLPNDRFFAVRPEGSVSTLKIQRTERGDSAVYLCASSPGYFPPQNEQFFGPGTRLTVL.

This clone was seen only a few times. V is TRBV28 and J is TRBJ2-6; D tentatively fits TRBD1 or TRBD2 (5 bases each). CDR3 length equals 15 residues. Germline V gene data show CDR1 as MDHEN and CDR2 as SYDVKM. V was cut by 7 bases and J by 1 base, with 11 bases left in between. For the CDR3, the DNA is TGTGCCAGCATGGGTGGGGGTTCTGGGGCCAACGTCCTGACTTTC. Translation: CASMGGGSGANVLTF.

The chain couples TRBV18 to TRBJ2-3, with 8 bases fitting TRBD2. Per germline, CDR1 KGHSH and CDR2 LQKENI. After removal of 2 bases from V and 2 bases from J, the junction contained 6 bases not matched to a gene. There are 16 residues in the CDR3. CDR3 nucleotide sequence: TGTGCCAGCTCACCAGCCGGGACTAGATCCACAGATACGCAGTATTTT. It encodes CASSPAGTRSTDTQYF.

This clone has just a few counts. The rearrangement uses TRBV9 and TRBJ2-1, with a weak D call TRBD2 (6 bases). Trimming pared 4 bases from V and 7 bases from J, leaving 15 bases between. In germline, CDR1 is SGDLS, CDR2 YYNGEE. This CDR3 is 14 amino acids long. CDR3 coding DNA: TGTGCCAGCAGCACCCAACTAGCAGTTAATGAGCAGTTCTTC. Translating it yields CASSTQLAVNEQFF.

This clone occurred a few times. The chain couples TRBV7-2 to TRBJ1-5; D remains unclear. CDR1 and CDR2 (germline): SGHTA, FQGNSA. Trimming took off 0 bases at V and 4 bases at J, with 10 bases between the two ends. This CDR3 has 15 amino acids. DNA of the CDR3: TGTGCCAGCAGCTTAGCGAGGCAGGCTAATCAGCCCCAGCATTTT. Translating gives CASSLARQANQPQHF.

The table lists this clone with a few counts. This sequence joins TRBV9 and TRBJ1-4, with 10 bases lining up with TRBD1. The V gene end was trimmed by 3 bases and the J gene end by 8 bases; junction bases not matched to a gene: 7. The CDR3 is made up of 15 amino acids. Germline CDR1 is SGDLS and CDR2 is YYNGEE. The CDR3 spells CASSARTGGGEKLFF. DNA of the CDR3: TGTGCCAGCAGCGCCCGGACAGGGGGAGGCGAAAAACTGTTTTTT.

This clone showed up just a few times. This rearrangement joins TRBV6-6 to TRBJ2-7; the D gene could be TRBD1 or TRBD2 (6 bases each). CDR1 and CDR2 (germline): MNHNY, SVGAGI (reference sequence). There are 15 residues in the CDR3. V was pared by 5 bases and J by 2 bases, with 16 bases between. The DNA of the CDR3 is TGTGCCAGCAGTACCCTAGGGGGGCGGCCCTACGAGCAGTACTTC. Translating gives CASSTLGGRPYEQYF.

This clone was seen a few times. The rearrangement joins TRBV11-2 to TRBJ2-5; 8 bases agree with TRBD1. Germline V gene data show CDR1 as SGHAT and CDR2 as FQNNGV. The trim removed 1 base at V and 2 bases at J, leaving 6 bases unmatched. This CDR3 is 16 amino acids long. This CDR3 reads CASSLGSRGRQETQYF. For the CDR3, the DNA is TGTGCCAGCAGCTTAGGGAGCAGGGGGCGACAAGAGACCCAGTACTTC.

In this sample, this clone turned up many times. This sequence joins TRBV2 and TRBJ2-2; D is ambiguous. V gave up 3 bases and J gave up 8 bases, with 1 base separating them. CDR3 size: 10 residues. Germline-derived CDR1 and CDR2 are SNHLY and FYNNEI. The DNA for the CDR3 is TGTGCCAGCAGTGAGGGGGAGCTGTTTTTT. Translating it yields CASSEGELFF.